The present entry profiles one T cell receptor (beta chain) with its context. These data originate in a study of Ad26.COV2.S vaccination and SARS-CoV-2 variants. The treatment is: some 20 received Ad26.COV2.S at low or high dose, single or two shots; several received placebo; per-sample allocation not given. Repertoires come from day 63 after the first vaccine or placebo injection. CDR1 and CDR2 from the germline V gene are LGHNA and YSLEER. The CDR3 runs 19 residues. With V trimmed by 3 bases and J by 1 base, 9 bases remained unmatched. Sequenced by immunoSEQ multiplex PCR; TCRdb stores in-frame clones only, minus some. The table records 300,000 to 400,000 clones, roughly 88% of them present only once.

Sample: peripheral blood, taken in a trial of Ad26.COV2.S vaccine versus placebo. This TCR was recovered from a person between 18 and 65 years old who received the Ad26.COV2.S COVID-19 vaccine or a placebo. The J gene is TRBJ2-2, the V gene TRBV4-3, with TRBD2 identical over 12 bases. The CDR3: CASSQENPTSGRNTGELFF. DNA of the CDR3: TGCGCCAGCAGCCAGGAGAACCCGACTAGCGGGAGGAACACCGGGGAGCTGTTTTTT.